This entry concerns a single T cell receptor beta chain. What it binds is not known. The data derive from a study of cytomegalovirus exposure and HLA in healthy donors. Study-wide context: The study's early data release held 75 million to 95 million unique TCRs from HLA-typed donors. Study results and limitations: As a later analysis revealed, the rate of TCR association differed by HLA locus, with DRB1 most and HLA-C fewest.

The study ran its PCR with 60 Vbeta and 13 Jbeta primers. TCRdb's table, derived via immunoSEQ multiplex PCR, lists solely in-frame clones and lacks some. The data hold some 110,000 clones, with about three quarters observed a single time. After removal of 7 bases from V and 0 bases from J, the junction contained 9 bases not matched to a gene. The CDR3 contains 16 residues. CDR1 and CDR2 from the germline V gene are MDHEN and SYDVKM. The V gene is TRBV28, the J gene TRBJ2-7; 10 nucleotides line up with TRBD2. Source material: PBMCs. The receptor was isolated from a woman in her thirties or forties in good health and CMV-seropositive. CDR3 amino acids: CASNFSRLAGSYEQYF. CDR3 coding DNA: TGTGCCAGCAACTTCTCGAGACTAGCGGGCTCCTACGAGCAGTACTTC.